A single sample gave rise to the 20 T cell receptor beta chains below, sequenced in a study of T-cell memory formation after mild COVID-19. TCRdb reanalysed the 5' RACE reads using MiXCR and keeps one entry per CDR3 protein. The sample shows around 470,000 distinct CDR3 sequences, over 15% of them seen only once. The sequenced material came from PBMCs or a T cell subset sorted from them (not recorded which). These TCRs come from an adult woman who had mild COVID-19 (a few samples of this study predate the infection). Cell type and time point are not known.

For the CDR3, the DNA is TGTGCCAGCAGCTTCGGCAGATACCCCTATGGCTACACCTTC. Translating it yields CASSFGRYPYGYTF. The rearrangement links TRBV7-2 to TRBJ1-2, with D unresolved. The V end was cut by 3 bases, the J end by 4 bases, with 12 bases between. Germline V gives CDR1 SGHTA, CDR2 FQGNSA. The CDR3 length is 14 residues.

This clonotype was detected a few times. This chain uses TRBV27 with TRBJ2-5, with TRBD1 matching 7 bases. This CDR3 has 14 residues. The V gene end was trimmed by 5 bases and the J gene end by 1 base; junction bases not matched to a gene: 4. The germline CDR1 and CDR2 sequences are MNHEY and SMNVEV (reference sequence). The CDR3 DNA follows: TGTGCCAGCAGTCCGACAGGGAGCCAAGAGACCCAGTACTTC. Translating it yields CASSPTGSQETQYF.

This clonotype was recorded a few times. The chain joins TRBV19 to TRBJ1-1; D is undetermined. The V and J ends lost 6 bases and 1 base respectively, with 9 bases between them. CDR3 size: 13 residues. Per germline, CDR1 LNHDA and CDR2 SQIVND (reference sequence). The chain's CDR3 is CASSQSGNTEAFF. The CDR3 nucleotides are TGTGCCAGTAGCCAATCAGGGAACACTGAAGCTTTCTTT.

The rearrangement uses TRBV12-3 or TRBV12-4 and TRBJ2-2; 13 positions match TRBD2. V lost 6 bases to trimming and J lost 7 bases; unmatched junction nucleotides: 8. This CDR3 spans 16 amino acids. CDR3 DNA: TGTGCCAGCAGATTACTAGCGGGGGGGGCGAACGGGGAGCTGTTTTTT. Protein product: CASRLLAGGANGELFF.

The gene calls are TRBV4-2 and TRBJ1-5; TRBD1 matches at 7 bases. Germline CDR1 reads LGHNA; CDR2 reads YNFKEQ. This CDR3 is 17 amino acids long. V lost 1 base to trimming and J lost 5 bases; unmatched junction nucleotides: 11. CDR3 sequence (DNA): TGTGCCAGCAGCCAAGTGGGCAGGGGGTATACCGATCAGCCCCAGCATTTT. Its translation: CASSQVGRGYTDQPQHF.

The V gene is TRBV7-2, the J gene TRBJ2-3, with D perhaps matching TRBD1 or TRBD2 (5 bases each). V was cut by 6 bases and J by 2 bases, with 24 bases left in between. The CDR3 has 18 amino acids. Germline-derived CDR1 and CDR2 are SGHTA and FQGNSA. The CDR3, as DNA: TGTGCCAGCAGACGAAAAGTGTCGGGACCCAAATTCACAGATACGCAGTATTTT. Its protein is CASRRKVSGPKFTDTQYF. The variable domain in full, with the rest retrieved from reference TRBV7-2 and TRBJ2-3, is GAGVSQSPSNKVTEKGKDVELRCDPISGHTALYWYRQSLGQGLEFLIYFQGNSAPDKSGLPSDRFSAERTGGSVSTLTIQRTQQEDSAVYLCASRRKVSGPKFTDTQYFGPGTRLTVL.

CDR3 sequence reads: CASSLEVGSIQYF. The CDR3 nucleotides read TGTGCCAGCAGTTTAGAAGTGGGTTCCATTCAGTACTTC. This rearrangement joins TRBV27 to TRBJ2-4, with no clear D. The CDR3 is 13 amino acids. CDR1 is MNHEY and CDR2 is SMNVEV in the germline V gene (reference sequence). The V end lost 2 bases, the J end lost 9 bases, and 11 bases lay between the germline ends.

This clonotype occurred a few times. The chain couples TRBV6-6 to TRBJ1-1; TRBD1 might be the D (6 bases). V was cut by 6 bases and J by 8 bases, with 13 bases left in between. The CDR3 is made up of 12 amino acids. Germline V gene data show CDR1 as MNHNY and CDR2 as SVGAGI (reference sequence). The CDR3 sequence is CASRGHRAEAFF. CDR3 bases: TGTGCCAGCAGGGGCCACAGGGCCGAAGCTTTCTTT.

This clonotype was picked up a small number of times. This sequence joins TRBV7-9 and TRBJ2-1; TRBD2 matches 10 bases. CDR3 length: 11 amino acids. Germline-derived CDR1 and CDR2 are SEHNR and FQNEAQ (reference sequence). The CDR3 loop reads CAEAASGGKFF. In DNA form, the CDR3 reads TGTGCTGAGGCGGCTAGCGGGGGCAAGTTCTTC.

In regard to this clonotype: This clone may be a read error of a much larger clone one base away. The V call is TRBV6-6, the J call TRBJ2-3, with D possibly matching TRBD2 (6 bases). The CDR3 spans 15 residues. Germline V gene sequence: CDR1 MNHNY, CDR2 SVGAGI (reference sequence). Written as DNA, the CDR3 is TGTGCCAGCAGCCGTCGGGGGACCACAGGAGATACGCACTATTTT. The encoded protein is CASSRRGTTGDTHYF.

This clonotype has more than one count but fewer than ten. This chain's CDR3 is CASSYLTENGYTF. CDR3 sequence (DNA): TGTGCCAGCAGTTACCTGACAGAGAATGGCTACACCTTC. The chain carries TRBV6-6 and TRBJ1-2; D possibly corresponds to TRBD1 (5 bases). The CDR3 contains 13 residues. Per germline, CDR1 MNHNY and CDR2 SVGAGI (reference sequence). V lost 2 bases to trimming and J lost 6 bases, with 10 bases between them.

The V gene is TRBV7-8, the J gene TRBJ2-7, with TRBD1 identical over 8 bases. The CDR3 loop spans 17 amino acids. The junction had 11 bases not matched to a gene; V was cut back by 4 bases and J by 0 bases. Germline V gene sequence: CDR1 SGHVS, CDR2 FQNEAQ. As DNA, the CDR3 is TGTGCCAGCAGCTCGACAGCCCGGACAGGGAGCTCCTACGAGCAGTACTTC. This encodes CASSSTARTGSSYEQYF.

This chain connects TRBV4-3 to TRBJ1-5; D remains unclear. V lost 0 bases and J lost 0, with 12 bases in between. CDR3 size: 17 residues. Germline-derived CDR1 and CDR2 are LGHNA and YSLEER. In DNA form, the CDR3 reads TGCGCCAGCAGCCAAGATCCGCACCCTGTTAGCAATCAGCCCCAGCATTTT. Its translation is CASSQDPHPVSNQPQHF.

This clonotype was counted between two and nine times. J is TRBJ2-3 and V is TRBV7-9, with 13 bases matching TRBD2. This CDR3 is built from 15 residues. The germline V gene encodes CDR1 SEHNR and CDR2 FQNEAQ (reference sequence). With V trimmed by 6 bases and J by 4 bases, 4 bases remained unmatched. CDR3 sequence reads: CASRFGLAGADTQYF. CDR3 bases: TGTGCCAGCAGATTTGGACTAGCGGGAGCAGATACGCAGTATTTT.

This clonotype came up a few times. DNA of the CDR3: TGTGCCAGCAGCCCCGGGACAGTTAATAATGAAAAACTGTTTTTT. Translated: CASSPGTVNNEKLFF. The chain carries TRBV7-9 and TRBJ1-4, with 7 bases identical to TRBD1. Per germline, CDR1 SEHNR and CDR2 FQNEAQ (reference sequence). This CDR3 is built from 15 residues. The J segment lost 4 bases and the V segment lost 5 bases, leaving 7 bases of the junction unmatched.

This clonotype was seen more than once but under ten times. The CDR3 spells CASSIDAAGGDEQYF. DNA of the CDR3: TGTGCCAGTAGTATAGATGCAGCGGGAGGAGACGAGCAGTACTTC. This sequence joins TRBV19 and TRBJ2-7; 9 bases align to TRBD2. Losses at the gene ends were 0 bases for V and 5 bases for J; bases not matched to a gene: 5. Germline V CDR1 and CDR2: LNHDA, SQIVND (reference sequence). CDR3 length equals 15 residues.

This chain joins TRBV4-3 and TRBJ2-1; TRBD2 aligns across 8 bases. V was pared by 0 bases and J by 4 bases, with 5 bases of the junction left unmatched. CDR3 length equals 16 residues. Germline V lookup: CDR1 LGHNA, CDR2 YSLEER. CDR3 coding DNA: TGCGCCAGCAGCCAAGATCTAAGCGGGGGATACAATGAGCAGTTCTTC. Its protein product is CASSQDLSGGYNEQFF.

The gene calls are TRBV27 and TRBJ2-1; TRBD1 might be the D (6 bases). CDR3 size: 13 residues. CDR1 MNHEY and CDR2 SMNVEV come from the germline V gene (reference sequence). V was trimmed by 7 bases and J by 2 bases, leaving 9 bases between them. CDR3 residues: CASTTGTYNEQFF. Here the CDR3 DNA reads TGTGCCAGCACCACAGGGACCTACAATGAGCAGTTCTTC.

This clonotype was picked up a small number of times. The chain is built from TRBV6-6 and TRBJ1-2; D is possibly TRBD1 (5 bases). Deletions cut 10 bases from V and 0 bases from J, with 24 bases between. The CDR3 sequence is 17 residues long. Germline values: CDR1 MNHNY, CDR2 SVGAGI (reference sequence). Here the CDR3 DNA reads TGTGCCACTGTACCGGGGCGGACAAACAACCCTAACTATGGCTACACCTTC. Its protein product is CATVPGRTNNPNYGYTF.

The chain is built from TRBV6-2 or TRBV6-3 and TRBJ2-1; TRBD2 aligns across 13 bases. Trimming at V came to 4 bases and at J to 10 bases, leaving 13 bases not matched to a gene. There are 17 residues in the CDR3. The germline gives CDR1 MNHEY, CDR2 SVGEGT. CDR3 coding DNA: TGTGCCAGCAGTTCCCACCCCGGACTAGCGGGAGAAGGGGAGCAGTTCTTC. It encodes CASSSHPGLAGEGEQFF.